This T cell receptor (beta chain) was recorded in a study of cytomegalovirus exposure and HLA in healthy donors. 60 Vbeta and 13 Jbeta primers were used in PCR. Sequencing used immunoSEQ multiplex PCR; TCRdb keeps in-frame clones, though not all of them. Here the sample spans about 240,000 clones, 78% being singletons. The sequenced material came from PBMCs. The sequence derives from a boy between 5 and 17 years old in good health and CMV-seronegative.

In DNA, the CDR3 is TGTGCCTGCCAACCCCCAGGGTTCTCTAACTATGGCTACACCTTC. It specifies CACQPPGFSNYGYTF. The chain employs TRBV30 and TRBJ1-2, with D tentatively TRBD1 (5 bases). The CDR3 runs to 15 residues. Trimming left V 6 bases short and J 0 bases short, with 17 bases between. Germline CDR1 is GTSNPN and CDR2 is SVGIG (reference sequence). The whole variable domain, remainder taken from reference TRBV30 and TRBJ1-2, is SQTIHQWPATLVQPVGSPLSLECTVEGTSNPNLYWYRQAAGRGLQLLFYSVGIGQISSEVPQNLSASRPQDRQFILSSKKLLLSDSGFYLCACQPPGFSNYGYTFGSGTRLTVV.